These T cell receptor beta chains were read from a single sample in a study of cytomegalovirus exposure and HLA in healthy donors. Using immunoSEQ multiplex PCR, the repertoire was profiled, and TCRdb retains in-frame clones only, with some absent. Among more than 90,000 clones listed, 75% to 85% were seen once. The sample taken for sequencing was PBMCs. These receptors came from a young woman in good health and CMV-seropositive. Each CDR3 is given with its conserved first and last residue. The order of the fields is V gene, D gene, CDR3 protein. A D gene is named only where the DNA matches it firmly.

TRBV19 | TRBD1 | CASIGQVLGTEAFF
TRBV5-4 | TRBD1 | CASSRAGGWNYGYTF
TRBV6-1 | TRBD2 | CASSEAILGGAETQYF
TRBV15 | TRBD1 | CATSRSGIFRDRANQPQHF
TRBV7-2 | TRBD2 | CASSLVISGDGEQYF
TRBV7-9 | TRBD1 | CASSYIGGTGGRSYGYTF
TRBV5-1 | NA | CASSPGSWSNQPQHF
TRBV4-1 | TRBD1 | CASTTRSGTGRNTIYF
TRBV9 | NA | CASSVVGAHGYTF
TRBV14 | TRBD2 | CASSLTSGPLDTQYF
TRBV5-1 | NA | CASSLDSRNTIYF
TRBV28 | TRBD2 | CASSSPSGTSGRETQYF
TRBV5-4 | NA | CASKPGGASANYGYTF
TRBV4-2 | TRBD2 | CASSHSSGRGETQYF
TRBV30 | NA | CAWNRARTTAHYEQYF
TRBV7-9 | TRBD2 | CASSKGTSGSNYNEQFF
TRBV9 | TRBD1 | CASSVEGTGRYEQYF
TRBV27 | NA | CASSPFPDTSRSNEQYF
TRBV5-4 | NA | CASSPTSATGELFF
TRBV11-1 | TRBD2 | CASSLGLAFNHEQYF
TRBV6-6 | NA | CASSPGTTNQPQHF
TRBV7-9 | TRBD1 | CASSYTGVSYQFF
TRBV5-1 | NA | CASSPGRVGYGYTF
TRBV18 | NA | CASSRTGSNEQFF
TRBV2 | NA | CASSEAERGYEQYF
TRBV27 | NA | CASSLSPARGTEAFF
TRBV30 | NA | CAWRRSPSYEQYF
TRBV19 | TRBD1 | CASSPRDSYGYTF
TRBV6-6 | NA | CASSFSRGNEQFF
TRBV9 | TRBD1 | CASSAAGTGSYEQYF
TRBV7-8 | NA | CASSPVRGEKLFF
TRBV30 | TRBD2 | CAWQLAGVRDTQYF
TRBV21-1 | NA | CASRSATGPNGYTF
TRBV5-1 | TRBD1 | CASSLYTGDTYNEQFF
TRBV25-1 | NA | CASSERPITGNTEAFF
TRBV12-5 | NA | CASGLPLTGSGYGTEAFF
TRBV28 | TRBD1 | CASSFLDRDTGELFF
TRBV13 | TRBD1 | CASSGGGQGSYEQYF
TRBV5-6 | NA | CASSQGRGGGYTF
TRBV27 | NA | CASSRVESYNEQFF
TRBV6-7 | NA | CARRYWMGLSSGNTIYF
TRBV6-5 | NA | CASNVHRSYEQYF
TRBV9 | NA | CASSVAVRAGNTIYF
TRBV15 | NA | CATSRGGGSDNEQFF
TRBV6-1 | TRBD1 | CASSGWGQGGGPNQPQHF
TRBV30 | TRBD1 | CAWTLGQVIDEQFF
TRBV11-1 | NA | CASSPQVLTEAFF
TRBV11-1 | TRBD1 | CASSLAGTGFDGYTF
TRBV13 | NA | CASSPYLVYEQYF
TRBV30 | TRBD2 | CAWSERSGNYNEQFF
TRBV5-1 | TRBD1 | CASSLWTGGSYEQYF